Here is one T cell receptor beta chain with its context. Its antigen remains unknown. Production of TCR beta cDNA used roughly 0.55 ug total RNA together with a constant-region primer. For TCR beta, libraries were produced by three nested multiplex PCR rounds using slightly modified ARM-PCR. A C-beta reverse primer was combined with TRBV1-TRBV30 forward primers in the first two PCR rounds, and each round had 10 cycles. Via MiXCR, TCRdb re-called the multiplex PCR reads, giving one row per CDR3 protein. This table has 150,000 to 200,000 distinct CDR3 sequences, 85% appearing once. This sample stems from a study of tumor-infiltrating lymphocytes in primary liver carcinoma. Study details: Sample counts of productive TCRbeta reads spanned roughly 3.65 to 8 million; these counts were similar across tissue types.

The junction had 10 bases not matched to a gene; V was cut back by 6 bases and J by 7 bases. The germline V gene encodes CDR1 SQVTM and CDR2 ANQGSEA. The CDR3 contains 13 residues. General observations from the study: No more than about 8-24% of top clones could be seen in all five tumor regions.

DNA and RNA were both co-extracted from roughly 18-30 mg of bulk tissue that had not been sorted. Samples came from superior, inferior, lateral poles and tumor centre. The gene calls are TRBV29-1 and TRBJ2-3; 7 bases agree with TRBD2. The TCR originated in a man aged 35 to 55 with primary liver carcinoma and hepatitis B virus infection. Material for sequencing was tumor tissue from primary liver carcinoma. The CDR3, as DNA: TGCAGCGTCCGGACGGGGGGAGTAAATACGCAGTATTTT. Translation gives CSVRTGGVNTQYF.